The 22 T cell receptor beta chains in this list originate from one sample, sequenced in a study of blood T cell repertoires in COVID-19. Assay: immunoSEQ multiplex PCR; the TCRdb copy retains only in-frame clones and omits some. The data contain about 400,000 clones, roughly 88% of them singletons. The specimen sequenced was PBMCs or T cells enriched from blood (not recorded which). The source is a woman aged 40 to 50 with acute COVID-19.

This rearrangement joins TRBV19 to TRBJ2-3, with 9 bases that match TRBD2. The CDR3 totals 15 residues. The germline CDR1 and CDR2 sequences are LNHDA and SQIVND (reference sequence). V was pared by 4 bases and J by 4 bases, with 6 bases of the junction left unmatched. CDR3 in DNA: TGTGCCAGTAGTAAAAGCGGGGGGACTTCAGATACGCAGTATTTT. Its protein product is CASSKSGGTSDTQYF.

This chain uses TRBV29-1 with TRBJ1-2, with unresolved D. Germline V gene lookup returns CDR1 SQVTM and CDR2 ANQGSEA. Trimming removed 7 bases at V and 6 bases at J, with 9 bases between. The CDR3 is 10 amino acids. The CDR3 DNA follows: TGCAGCGGCCTGAGGGATGGCTACACCTTC. This codes for CSGLRDGYTF.

DNA of the CDR3: TGTGCCAGCAGCCACCTGGGACAGGTCGACTATGGCTACACCTTC. It encodes CASSHLGQVDYGYTF. The rearrangement joins TRBV3-1 (or the pseudogene TRBV3-2) to TRBJ1-2, with 8 nucleotides matching TRBD1. There are 15 residues in the CDR3. Germline CDR1 LGHDT, CDR2 YNNKEL (reference sequence). V shed 3 bases, J shed 3 bases, and the junction held 6 bases outside the gene matches.

V usage is TRBV5-4 and J usage is TRBJ2-3, with unresolved D. The CDR3 has 14 residues. The germline V gene encodes CDR1 SGHNT and CDR2 YYREEE (reference sequence). V lost 7 bases and J 1 base, leaving 13 bases between the germline ends. The CDR3 nucleotides read TGTGCCAGCGGAGTGGGTGCGGGCACAGATACGCAGTATTTT. It encodes CASGVGAGTDTQYF.

V gene TRBV11-2 combines with J gene TRBJ2-7, with 7 bases matching TRBD1. The CDR3 is 14 amino acids. Germline V gene sequence: CDR1 SGHAT, CDR2 FQNNGV. V lost 3 bases, J lost 2 bases, and 4 bases stayed unmatched. CDR3 region: CASSFGQVTYEQYF. The CDR3 DNA follows: TGTGCCAGCAGCTTTGGACAGGTAACCTACGAGCAGTACTTC.

V is TRBV18 and J is TRBJ1-4, with D hard to call. With 6 bases removed from V and 8 bases from J, the gap between germline ends came to 10 bases. From germline, CDR1 is KGHSH and CDR2 LQKENI. The CDR3 extends over 12 amino acids. CDR3 coding DNA: TGTGCCAGCTCCACTGATGTAGAAAAACTGTTTTTT. Translation gives CASSTDVEKLFF.

The sample holds a few counts of this clone. This chain links TRBV7-6 with TRBJ2-1; no firm D call. The V and J ends lost 5 bases and 6 bases respectively, with 17 bases between them. Germline CDR1 is SGHVS and CDR2 is FNYEAQ. The CDR3 spans 15 residues. The CDR3 coding sequence is TGTGCCAGCAGCCCTAGACCCCTAACGGTCAATGAGCAGTTCTTC. Amino acid sequence: CASSPRPLTVNEQFF.

V and J are TRBV19 and TRBJ2-7; D may be TRBD1 (7 bases). This CDR3 has 14 residues. The germline V gene encodes CDR1 LNHDA and CDR2 SQIVND (reference sequence). Trimming left V 7 bases short and J 3 bases short, with 16 bases between. The DNA for the CDR3 is TGTGCCAGTAAAAAGGAGGGACAGTTCTACGAGCAGTACTTC. The encoded protein is CASKKEGQFYEQYF.

For this clone: This sample includes further DNA sequences coding for the same CDR3. The gene calls are TRBV6-5 and TRBJ1-2; D not certain. Trimming took off 0 bases at V and 8 bases at J, with 10 bases between the two ends. The CDR3 is 13 amino acids. CDR1 and CDR2 from the germline V gene are MNHEY and SVGAGI. The CDR3 is CASSYSRGGGYTF. The CDR3 region has the DNA TGTGCCAGCAGTTACTCCCGGGGTGGGGGCTACACCTTC.

This clone was recorded a few times. V and J are TRBV29-1 and TRBJ2-5; 10 bases align to TRBD2. Germline V lookup: CDR1 SQVTM, CDR2 ANQGSEA. V lost 6 bases, J lost 2 bases, and 15 bases stayed unmatched. CDR3 size: 17 residues. As DNA, the CDR3 is TGCAGCGTCGAACCCCCTTCTAGCGGGGGCTCACAAGAGACCCAGTACTTC. As protein: CSVEPPSSGGSQETQYF.

J is TRBJ2-7 and V is TRBV29-1; 8 bases are shared with TRBD1. Germline V gene sequence: CDR1 SQVTM, CDR2 ANQGSEA. The CDR3 has 14 amino acids. Trimming took 4 bases from V and 0 from J; bases not matched to a gene: 5. The CDR3 sequence is CSVVGQGLSYEQYF. The CDR3 coding sequence is TGCAGCGTTGTAGGACAGGGACTCTCCTACGAGCAGTACTTC.

This sequence joins TRBV11-3 and TRBJ2-1, with D perhaps matching TRBD1 (6 bases). The CDR3 extends over 14 amino acids. CDR1 and CDR2 from the germline V gene are SGHNT and YENEEA. V gave up 5 bases and J gave up 4 bases, with 12 bases separating them. The CDR3 DNA reads TGTGCCAGCAGCAACCGGGACAAGTACAATGAGCAGTTCTTC. Protein sequence: CASSNRDKYNEQFF.

This chain joins TRBV18 and TRBJ2-5, with D possibly TRBD1 on 5 matching bases. The length of the CDR3 is 14 residues. Trimming cost V 1 base and J 4 bases, with 10 bases left between them. Germline CDR1 and CDR2: KGHSH and LQKENI. Here the CDR3 reads CASSPLPQGETQYF. CDR3 in DNA: TGTGCCAGCTCACCACTCCCCCAGGGAGAGACCCAGTACTTC.

V gene TRBV4-1 combines with J gene TRBJ2-7, with 10 positions matching TRBD2. V shed 0 bases, J shed 6 bases, and the junction held 11 bases outside the gene matches. CDR1 and CDR2 (germline): MGHRA, YSYEKL. This CDR3 is built from 17 residues. The CDR3, as DNA: TGCGCCAGCAGCCAAGATTTATTTGGACTAGCGGCGGGCGAGCAGTACTTC. This translates into CASSQDLFGLAAGEQYF.

The J gene is TRBJ1-1, the V gene TRBV9; D unresolved. V was pared by 0 bases and J by 6 bases, with 9 bases between. CDR3 size: 13 residues. CDR1 is SGDLS and CDR2 is YYNGEE in the germline V gene. The chain's CDR3 is CASSVGLVAEAFF. The DNA of the CDR3 is TGTGCCAGCAGCGTAGGGTTGGTAGCTGAAGCTTTCTTT.

The rearrangement links TRBV13 to TRBJ2-1; TRBD2 matches at 7 bases. The CDR3 is made up of 14 amino acids. Germline V gene lookup returns CDR1 PRHDT and CDR2 FYEKMQ (reference sequence). The J segment lost 13 bases and the V segment lost 8 bases, leaving 17 bases of the junction unmatched. In nucleotides, the CDR3 is TGTGCCAGCCAGGGCGGGAGCCCTGCCGGGGGACAGTTCTTC. It encodes CASQGGSPAGGQFF.

The V call is TRBV7-8, the J call TRBJ1-2; TRBD1 might be the D (5 bases). Trimming removed 5 bases at V and 1 base at J, with 17 bases between. The length of the CDR3 is 16 residues. In germline, CDR1 is SGHVS, CDR2 FQNEAQ. CDR3 loop: CASSLTGGEFNYGYTF. The CDR3 DNA is TGTGCCAGCAGCCTTACCGGGGGGGAGTTTAACTATGGCTACACCTTC.

The rearrangement links TRBV19 to TRBJ2-1; a weak D match, TRBD2 (7 bases). CDR1 LNHDA and CDR2 SQIVND come from the germline V gene (reference sequence). V shed 6 bases and J shed 2 bases, with 11 bases lying between them. CDR3 length: 14 amino acids. The CDR3: CASRGGATYNEQFF. In DNA form, the CDR3 reads TGTGCCAGTAGAGGGGGGGCCACCTACAATGAGCAGTTCTTC.

The chain carries TRBV7-8 and TRBJ1-3; no definite D call. There are 17 residues in the CDR3. V dropped 2 bases and J dropped 0 bases, with 14 bases sitting between them. The germline CDR1 and CDR2 sequences are SGHVS and FQNEAQ. The CDR3 is CASSLYGGQDSGNTIYF. Here the CDR3 DNA reads TGTGCCAGCAGCTTATATGGCGGGCAGGACTCTGGAAACACCATATATTTT.

The J gene is TRBJ2-2, the V gene TRBV13; TRBD2 is a possible D gene (5 bases). Between the trimmed V and J ends, which lost 5 bases and 0 bases, there was a span of 7 bases. The CDR3 covers 14 residues. The germline V gene has CDR1 PRHDT and CDR2 FYEKMQ (reference sequence). CDR3 protein: CASSTRTNTGELFF. In DNA form, the CDR3 reads TGTGCCAGCAGCACTAGGACGAACACCGGGGAGCTGTTTTTT. Filled out from reference TRBV13 and TRBJ2-2, the complete variable domain reads AAGVIQSPRHLIKEKRETATLKCYPIPRHDTVYWYQQGPGQDPQFLISFYEKMQSDKGSIPDRFSAQQFSDYHSELNMSSLELGDSALYFCASSTRTNTGELFFGEGSRLTVL.

V and J are TRBV6-6 and TRBJ2-2; a possible D gene is TRBD1 (5 bases). This CDR3 contains 15 residues. Trimming stripped 5 bases from V and 6 bases from J, with 16 bases between. From germline, CDR1 is MNHNY and CDR2 SVGAGI (reference sequence). CDR3 region: CASSLPRASPGELFF. CDR3 coding DNA: TGTGCCAGCAGTCTCCCCAGGGCGTCACCCGGGGAGCTGTTTTTT.

This sequence joins TRBV3-1 (or the pseudogene TRBV3-2) and TRBJ1-2; 9 nucleotides line up with TRBD1. The CDR3 has 14 amino acids. V gave up 4 bases and J gave up 6 bases; unmatched junction bases: 6. Germline V CDR1 and CDR2: LGHDT, YNNKEL (reference sequence). Here the CDR3 DNA reads TGTGCCAGCAGCCCGTTCCGGACAGGGGATGGCTACACCTTC. Protein: CASSPFRTGDGYTF.